These 22 T cell receptor beta chains were all obtained from the same sample, sequenced in a study of regulatory T cells in long-lasting Graves disease. The TCR beta library used iRepertoire HTBI primers with Arm-PCR amplification of CDR3. A single record per CDR3 protein comes from TCRdb applying MiXCR to the multiplex PCR reads. The sample lists about 470,000 distinct CDR3 sequences; just under 15% were seen once. Time point specified: newly diagnosed GD, antithyroid drugs for less than 3 months. The TCR library used RNA extracted from PBMCs. This sample also appeared in a second study, on T cells in Graves' hyperthyroidism and ophthalmopathy.

The sequences come from peripheral blood mononuclear cells (PBMCs), collected at new diagnosis, from a patient treated with antithyroid drugs. These receptors came from a woman aged 25 to 39 with Graves disease.

Of note for this clonotype: This likely reflects a read error, since a far larger clone is one base away. The chain couples TRBV28 to TRBJ2-1; 10 bases align to TRBD2. The closer fit of TRBJ2-5 to the DNA end suggests the J call may be wrong. Germline CDR1 reads MDHEN; CDR2 reads SYDVKM. This CDR3 is 16 amino acids long. The CDR3 DNA sequence: TGTGCCAGCAGTTTACTCGGACTAGCGGACCAAGTGACCCAGTACTTC. Protein sequence: CASSLLGLADQVTQYF.

In its sample, this clonotype was seen many times. The chain couples TRBV12-3 or TRBV12-4 to TRBJ2-2; TRBD1 aligns across 10 bases. This CDR3 region has 18 residues. V was pared by 5 bases and J by 1 base, with 10 bases of the junction left unmatched. CDR3 DNA sequence: TGTGCCAGCAGTCTCCCGGGACAGGGGATCTGGAACACCGGGGAGCTGTTTTTT. As protein: CASSLPGQGIWNTGELFF.

The gene calls are TRBV3-1 and TRBJ2-7, with TRBD2 identical over 14 bases. J was trimmed by 1 base and V by 2 bases; bases with no gene match: 19. The germline V gene encodes CDR1 LGHDT and CDR2 YNNKEL (reference sequence). The CDR3 contains 22 residues. CDR3 DNA: TGTGCCAGCAGCCAAACAACAGACCACCCGGGACTAGCGGGAGCGGGATCCTACGAGCAGTACTTC. Translated: CASSQTTDHPGLAGAGSYEQYF.

V is TRBV15 and J is TRBJ1-1; maybe TRBD1 (6 bases). V was clipped by 0 bases and J by 0 bases, with 8 bases between them. Per germline, CDR1 LNHNV and CDR2 YYDKDF (reference sequence). This CDR3 has 15 residues. DNA of the CDR3: TGTGCCACCAGCAGAGAGGGACACCTGAACACTGAAGCTTTCTTT. This codes for CATSREGHLNTEAFF.

This clonotype showed up many times. This chain connects TRBV12-3 or TRBV12-4 to TRBJ2-7; tentative D call: TRBD1 (7 bases). V was pared by 4 bases and J by 6 bases, with 22 bases between. This CDR3 has 16 amino acids. The DNA for the CDR3 is TGTGCCAGCAGTTCTCAGGGGGGCAGTATAAGTGGCGAGCAGTACTTC. This translates into CASSSQGGSISGEQYF.

This clonotype was seen a handful of times. The rearrangement uses TRBV10-3 and TRBJ2-2, with D possibly called TRBD1 or TRBD2 (6 bases each). CDR3 length equals 15 residues. V shed 3 bases and J shed 3 bases, with 11 bases lying between them. CDR1 and CDR2 from the germline V gene are ENHRY and SYGVKD. CDR3 protein: CAISEGGHDTGELFF. The CDR3 nucleotides are TGTGCCATCAGTGAAGGGGGGCACGACACCGGGGAGCTGTTTTTT.

To note about this clonotype: Being one base from a much bigger clone, this may be a read error. The conserved final phenylalanine or tryptophan is absent from the CDR3, which likely points to a read error. The V and J genes are TRBV2 and TRBJ2-5, with 8 bases that match TRBD2. CDR1 and CDR2 (germline): SNHLY, FYNNEI. The CDR3 has 13 residues. CDR3 in amino acids: CAQAGGTQETQYL. DNA of the CDR3: TGTGCTCAGGCGGGAGGCACCCAAGAGACCCAGTACTTA.

In this sample, this clonotype turned up many times. This chain joins TRBV6-1 and TRBJ1-2; D ambiguous. Germline CDR1 and CDR2: MNHNS and SASEGT. Deletions cut 6 bases from V and 4 bases from J, with 12 bases between. This CDR3 has 13 amino acids. DNA of the CDR3: TGTGCCAGCAGCCCGGACCGACCCTATGGCTACACCTTC. This codes for CASSPDRPYGYTF.

As for this clonotype: A much larger clone differs from this one at a single base, so this may be a read error. The genes are TRBV6-2 or TRBV6-3 and TRBJ1-1, with 8 bases fitting TRBD1. The germline V gene has CDR1 MNHEY and CDR2 SVGEGT. The CDR3 sequence is 16 residues long. Here the CDR3 DNA reads TGTGCCAGCAGTTACTGGGCAGGGGGCCTAAACACTGAAGCTCTCTTT. Translating gives CASSYWAGGLNTEALF.

The chain combines TRBV6-2 or TRBV6-3 with TRBJ2-2; 7 bases match TRBD1. The CDR3 is made up of 13 amino acids. The germline gives CDR1 MNHEY, CDR2 SVGEGT. J was trimmed by 4 bases and V by 10 bases; bases with no gene match: 6. CDR3 sequence (DNA): TGTGCCACCCGGGACAGAGGCACCGGGGAGCTGTTTTTT. Its translation is CATRDRGTGELFF.

This clonotype was counted at least ten times. The gene calls are TRBV3-1 and TRBJ2-7; TRBD1 agrees at 11 bases. Germline CDR1 reads LGHDT; CDR2 reads YNNKEL (reference sequence). V lost 0 bases and J lost 3; bases outside the gene matches: 1. The CDR3 has 15 amino acids. CDR3 in DNA: TGTGCCAGCAGCCAAGAGGGGACAGGGGGCTACGAGCAGTACTTC. Residues: CASSQEGTGGYEQYF.

This clonotype was detected ten times or more. The chain uses TRBV28 and TRBJ2-1; the match to TRBD2 covers 9 bases. Germline V gene data show CDR1 as MDHEN and CDR2 as SYDVKM. The J segment lost 4 bases and the V segment lost 6 bases, leaving 4 bases of the junction unmatched. The CDR3 runs to 14 residues. CDR3: CASRVSGSYNEQFF. Here the CDR3 DNA reads TGTGCCAGCAGAGTTAGCGGGAGTTACAATGAGCAGTTCTTC. The whole variable domain, filled in from reference TRBV28 and TRBJ2-1, reads DVKVTQSSRYLVKRTGEKVFLECVQDMDHENMFWYRQDPGLGLRLIYFSYDVKMKEKGDIPEGYSVSREKKERFSLILESASTNQTSMYLCASRVSGSYNEQFFGPGTRLTVL.

The J gene is TRBJ2-5, the V gene TRBV10-3; no clear D. The CDR3 is made up of 14 amino acids. Germline V gene sequence: CDR1 ENHRY, CDR2 SYGVKD. Trimming took off 0 bases at V and 1 base at J, with 6 bases between the two ends. Written as DNA, the CDR3 is TGTGCCATCAGTGAGTCGTTGGGCCAAGAGACCCAGTACTTC. Amino acid sequence: CAISESLGQETQYF.

The sample holds a few counts of this clonotype. This sequence joins TRBV10-3 and TRBJ1-1; TRBD1 agrees at 7 bases. CDR3 length equals 14 residues. V lost 4 bases and J lost 5; bases outside the gene matches: 7. The V gene's germline CDR1 is ENHRY and CDR2 SYGVKD. CDR3 in amino acids: CAISGGSGQTEAFF. The CDR3 DNA reads as TGTGCCATCAGTGGGGGATCGGGACAGACTGAAGCTTTCTTT.

This clonotype was picked up many times. CDR3 bases: TGTGCCAGCAGCGAGCCGCGGGACAGGCCGGGGGAGCAGTACTTC. Protein: CASSEPRDRPGEQYF. This chain joins TRBV2 and TRBJ2-7; 8 positions match TRBD1. V was pared by 6 bases and J by 7 bases, with 14 bases of the junction left unmatched. CDR1 is SNHLY and CDR2 is FYNNEI in the germline V gene. This CDR3 contains 15 residues. Combining the CDR3 with reference TRBV2 and TRBJ2-7 gives the whole variable domain EPEVTQTPSHQVTQMGQEVILRCVPISNHLYFYWYRQILGQKVEFLVSFYNNEISEKSEIFDDQFSVERPDGSNFTLKIRSTKLEDSAMYFCASSEPRDRPGEQYFGPGTRLTVT.

A word on this clonotype: Without the conserved terminal phenylalanine or tryptophan, this CDR3 likely stems from a read error. CDR3 protein: CASSLTQEGYEQYL. The CDR3 nucleotides are TGCGCCAGCAGCCTCACCCAGGAGGGCTACGAGCAGTACCTC. This chain uses TRBV4-1 with TRBJ2-7; a weak D match, TRBD2 (6 bases). V gave up 4 bases and J gave up 3 bases, with 13 bases separating them. The length of the CDR3 is 14 residues. Germline lookup yields CDR1 MGHRA and CDR2 YSYEKL.

This clonotype was detected a few times. The chain is built from TRBV6-1 and TRBJ2-2; unclear D gene. Per germline, CDR1 MNHNS and CDR2 SASEGT. Trimming left V 6 bases short and J 1 base short, with 12 bases between. The CDR3 consists of 15 residues. The CDR3 sequence is CASSPVALNTGELFF. For the CDR3, the DNA is TGTGCCAGCAGCCCCGTGGCCTTGAACACCGGGGAGCTGTTTTTT.

This clonotype was detected a few times. The final CDR3 position lacks the conserved phenylalanine or tryptophan, pointing to a likely read error. The chain couples TRBV12-3 or TRBV12-4 to TRBJ1-5, with TRBD1 matching over 12 bases. The CDR3 consists of 16 residues. J lost 2 bases, V lost 8 bases, and 7 bases had no gene match. The CDR3 DNA reads as TGTGCCAGCCGGGACAGGGGGCGCGGGGGCAATCAGCCCCAGCATCTT. Residues: CASRDRGRGGNQPQHL.

The rearrangement uses TRBV20-1 and TRBJ2-3; D gene ambiguous. The V gene lost 0 bases and the J gene lost 2 bases, with 6 bases spanning the gap. This CDR3 is 13 amino acids long. Germline loops: CDR1 DFQATT, CDR2 SNEGSKA (reference sequence). The CDR3 reads CSAREVFTDTQYF. Written as DNA, the CDR3 is TGCAGTGCTAGAGAGGTCTTCACAGATACGCAGTATTTT.

This clonotype was detected only a few times. CDR3 DNA sequence: TGCGCCAGCAGCCCGAAAACCGGCGGGGGGTCGGGGTACGAGCAGTACTTC. Its protein product is CASSPKTGGGSGYEQYF. The genes are TRBV5-1 and TRBJ2-7; 8 bases align to TRBD2. The CDR3 loop spans 17 amino acids. Germline V lookup: CDR1 SGHRS, CDR2 YFSETQ. The J segment lost 4 bases and the V segment lost 4 bases, leaving 16 bases of the junction unmatched.

In its sample, this clonotype was seen a few times. The V and J genes are TRBV11-2 and TRBJ2-7; perhaps TRBD2 as D (7 bases). Trimming took 3 bases from V and 4 from J, leaving 13 bases between them. The CDR3 contains 14 residues. From germline, CDR1 is SGHAT and CDR2 FQNNGV. The CDR3 DNA reads TGTGCCAGCAGCTTGTGGGAGGGGGAATACGAGCAGTACTTC. Encoded protein: CASSLWEGEYEQYF.

The V and J genes are TRBV5-6 and TRBJ2-2; no clear D. The CDR3 is 14 amino acids. Germline V gene sequence: CDR1 SGHDT, CDR2 YYEEEE. V dropped 0 bases and J dropped 4 bases, with 7 bases sitting between them. The CDR3 DNA sequence: TGTGCCAGCAGCTTGGTGGCTGCCACCGGGGAGCTGTTTTTT. It yields the protein CASSLVAATGELFF. The entire variable domain, with the rest obtained from reference TRBV5-6 and TRBJ2-2, is as follows: DAGVTQSPTHLIKTRGQQVTLRCSPKSGHDTVSWYQQALGQGPQFIFQYYEEEERQRGNFPDRFSGHQFPNYSSELNVNALLLGDSALYLCASSLVAATGELFFGEGSRLTVL.